This is a list of T cell receptor beta chains from one sample in a study of graft-versus-host responses after intestinal transplantation. The antigens of these receptors remain unknown. The repertoire was sequenced with immunoSEQ multiplex PCR; TCRdb's copy has only in-frame clones and lacks some. This table has about 100,000 clones, roughly 87% appearing once. Material: unstimulated CD4+ T cells sorted from spleen or lymph node cells, obtained before transplant. Receptors originate from a human donor who was the organ donor for an intestinal transplant. Each CDR3 is given with its conserved first and last residue. Each record gives: V gene, J gene, CDR3 length, clone size, D gene, CDR3 DNA, CDR3 protein. The D gene is left open where the match is weak. The size of a clone is reported for some rows only, either as once, few or many, or as a class for expanded clones.

v_gene: TRBV6-5; j_gene: TRBJ2-7; len: 15; abundance: NA; d_gene: TRBD2; CDR3nt: TGTGCCAGCAGTTACGGACTAGCGGATTCCTACGAGCAGTACTTC; CDR3aa: CASSYGLADSYEQYF
v_gene: TRBV6-5; j_gene: TRBJ1-1; len: 13; abundance: once; d_gene: NA; CDR3nt: TGTGCCAGCAGTACAGTATGGAACACTGAAGCTTTCTTT; CDR3aa: CASSTVWNTEAFF
v_gene: TRBV30; j_gene: TRBJ1-4; len: 13; abundance: NA; d_gene: NA; CDR3nt: TGTGCCTGGAGTGCCTCGGATAATGAAAAACTGTTTTTT; CDR3aa: CAWSASDNEKLFF
v_gene: TRBV2; j_gene: TRBJ1-4; len: 14; abundance: NA; d_gene: NA; CDR3nt: TGTGCCAGCAGTGCACCTCATCGGTTCGAAAAACTGTTTTTT; CDR3aa: CASSAPHRFEKLFF
v_gene: TRBV7-2; j_gene: TRBJ1-2; len: 13; abundance: NA; d_gene: NA; CDR3nt: TGTGCCAGCAGCGAGGGGCCTAACTATGGCTACACCTTC; CDR3aa: CASSEGPNYGYTF
v_gene: TRBV27; j_gene: TRBJ2-2; len: 16; abundance: NA; d_gene: NA; CDR3nt: TGTGCCAGCAGTTCCGCGACTAGGGGGAACACCGGGGAGCTGTTTTTT; CDR3aa: CASSSATRGNTGELFF
v_gene: TRBV27; j_gene: TRBJ1-3; len: 16; abundance: NA; d_gene: NA; CDR3nt: TGTGCCAGCAGTTTATCTGGACGGAGCTCTGGAAACACCATATATTTT; CDR3aa: CASSLSGRSSGNTIYF
v_gene: TRBV29-1; j_gene: TRBJ1-1; len: 14; abundance: NA; d_gene: NA; CDR3nt: TGCAGCGTTGCCCTACAGGGAGGGGACACTGAAGCTTTCTTT; CDR3aa: CSVALQGGDTEAFF
v_gene: TRBV27; j_gene: TRBJ2-1; len: 15; abundance: NA; d_gene: TRBD1; CDR3nt: TGTGCCAGCAGTCCGGACAGGGTCCAGGGCAATGAGCAGTTCTTC; CDR3aa: CASSPDRVQGNEQFF
v_gene: TRBV11-2; j_gene: TRBJ2-7; len: 16; abundance: NA; d_gene: NA; CDR3nt: TGTGCCAGCAGCTTAGCAGCAGGGGCCTCCACCTACGAGCAGTACTTC; CDR3aa: CASSLAAGASTYEQYF
v_gene: TRBV20-1; j_gene: TRBJ2-7; len: 11; abundance: NA; d_gene: NA; CDR3nt: TGCAGTGCCAAGCGGTTCTACGAGCAGTACTTC; CDR3aa: CSAKRFYEQYF
v_gene: TRBV11-2; j_gene: TRBJ2-1; len: 17; abundance: NA; d_gene: TRBD2; CDR3nt: TGTGCCAGCAGCTTAGGGGCCCTAGCGGGGGGGGTCAATGAGCAGTTCTTC; CDR3aa: CASSLGALAGGVNEQFF
v_gene: TRBV30; j_gene: TRBJ1-6; len: 12; abundance: NA; d_gene: NA; CDR3nt: TGTGCCTGGAGTGTAAATAATTCACCCCTCCACTTT; CDR3aa: CAWSVNNSPLHF
v_gene: TRBV7-9; j_gene: TRBJ2-1; len: 16; abundance: NA; d_gene: TRBD2; CDR3nt: TGTGCCAGCAGCTTTGTCAGCGGGGGGCTCAACAATGAGCAGTTCTTC; CDR3aa: CASSFVSGGLNNEQFF
v_gene: TRBV5-5; j_gene: TRBJ1-5; len: 16; abundance: NA; d_gene: NA; CDR3nt: TGTGCCAGCAGCTTACGATGGGTAAATAGCAATCAGCCCCAGCATTTT; CDR3aa: CASSLRWVNSNQPQHF
v_gene: TRBV2; j_gene: TRBJ1-4; len: 12; abundance: NA; d_gene: NA; CDR3nt: TGTGCCAACTCAGACAATGAAGAAAAACTGTTTTTT; CDR3aa: CANSDNEEKLFF
v_gene: TRBV10-3; j_gene: TRBJ2-1; len: 18; abundance: NA; d_gene: TRBD2; CDR3nt: TGTGCCATCAGCGCCGGGACTAGCGGGCACAGCTCCTACAATGAGCAGTTCTTC; CDR3aa: CAISAGTSGHSSYNEQFF
v_gene: TRBV27; j_gene: TRBJ1-5; len: 14; abundance: once; d_gene: TRBD1; CDR3nt: TGTGCCAGCAGTCCACAGGGGTTCGGGCAGCCCCAGCATTTT; CDR3aa: CASSPQGFGQPQHF
v_gene: TRBV7-2; j_gene: TRBJ1-1; len: 15; abundance: NA; d_gene: TRBD1; CDR3nt: TGTGCCAGCAGCCGACCAGGGGGCGGAAACACTGAAGCTTTCTTT; CDR3aa: CASSRPGGGNTEAFF
v_gene: TRBV4-2; j_gene: TRBJ2-7; len: 17; abundance: NA; d_gene: TRBD1; CDR3nt: TGTGCCAGCAGCCCAACAATAGGACAGGGTATCGACTACGAGCAGTACTTC; CDR3aa: CASSPTIGQGIDYEQYF
v_gene: TRBV30; j_gene: TRBJ2-3; len: 12; abundance: NA; d_gene: NA; CDR3nt: TGTGCCTGGAGTGTACCCAGGGATACGCAGTATTTT; CDR3aa: CAWSVPRDTQYF
v_gene: TRBV28; j_gene: TRBJ1-3; len: 17; abundance: NA; d_gene: TRBD1; CDR3nt: TGTGCCAGCAGCGGCTCACAGGGGGTACCCTCTGGAAACACCATATATTTT; CDR3aa: CASSGSQGVPSGNTIYF
v_gene: TRBV10-3; j_gene: TRBJ1-2; len: 15; abundance: NA; d_gene: NA; CDR3nt: TGTGCCATCAGTGACTTGGTAGGGGAGGGCTATGGCTACACCTTC; CDR3aa: CAISDLVGEGYGYTF
v_gene: TRBV7-3; j_gene: TRBJ1-6; len: 12; abundance: NA; d_gene: NA; CDR3nt: TGTGCCAGCAGCACTTTTAATTCACCCCTCCACTTT; CDR3aa: CASSTFNSPLHF
v_gene: TRBV6-5; j_gene: TRBJ2-4; len: 14; abundance: NA; d_gene: NA; CDR3nt: TGTGCCAGCATTAGGGCGGGCTCCGGAAACATTCAGTACTTC; CDR3aa: CASIRAGSGNIQYF
v_gene: TRBV30; j_gene: TRBJ2-2; len: 14; abundance: NA; d_gene: NA; CDR3nt: TGTGCCTGGAGTGCGGGCCGGAACACCGGGGAGCTGTTTTTT; CDR3aa: CAWSAGRNTGELFF
v_gene: TRBV28; j_gene: TRBJ1-5; len: 12; abundance: NA; d_gene: NA; CDR3nt: TGTGCCAGCAGTGTCCGAGGACAGCCCCAGCATTTT; CDR3aa: CASSVRGQPQHF
v_gene: TRBV13; j_gene: TRBJ1-6; len: 16; abundance: few; d_gene: TRBD1; CDR3nt: TGTGCCAGCAGCTTTAACCGGGACAGGGATAATTCACCCCTCCACTTT; CDR3aa: CASSFNRDRDNSPLHF